The T cell receptor beta chain described here comes from a study of shared T cell receptors in the human thymus. This clone was detected once. The CDR3 is made up of 14 amino acids. After removal of 7 bases from V and 6 bases from J, the junction contained 14 bases not matched to a gene. The germline V gene encodes CDR1 SQVTM and CDR2 ANQGSEA. Only in-frame clones appear in the TCRdb table, and some are missing; sequencing was by immunoSEQ multiplex PCR. The table lists approximately 760,000 clones, over 75% of them singletons. These data also featured in a second study, about human thymus T cells. That work contributes: Thymus tissue for the work was resected from patients undergoing corrective heart surgery. An apparent bias in V and J gene usage was seen in thymic and blood repertoires.

Input material: thymocytes. The gene calls are TRBV29-1 and TRBJ1-2; 7 nucleotides agree with TRBD1. The sequence was collected from a girl under two years old with a congenital heart defect. CDR3 sequence (DNA): TGCAGCGAGTTTGGGCTAGACAGGGAGGATGGCTACACCTTC. It specifies CSEFGLDREDGYTF.